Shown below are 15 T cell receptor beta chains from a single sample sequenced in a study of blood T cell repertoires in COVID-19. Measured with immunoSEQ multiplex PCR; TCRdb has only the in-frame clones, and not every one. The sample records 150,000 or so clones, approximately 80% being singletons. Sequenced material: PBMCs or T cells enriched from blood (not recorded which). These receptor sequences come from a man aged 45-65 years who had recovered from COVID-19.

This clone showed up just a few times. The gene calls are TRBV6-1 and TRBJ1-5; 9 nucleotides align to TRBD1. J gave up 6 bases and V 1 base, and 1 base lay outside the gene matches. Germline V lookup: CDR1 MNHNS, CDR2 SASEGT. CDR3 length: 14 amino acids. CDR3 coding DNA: TGTGCCAGCAGTGAAGGGACAGGGGCTCAGCCCCAGCATTTT. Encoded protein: CASSEGTGAQPQHF.

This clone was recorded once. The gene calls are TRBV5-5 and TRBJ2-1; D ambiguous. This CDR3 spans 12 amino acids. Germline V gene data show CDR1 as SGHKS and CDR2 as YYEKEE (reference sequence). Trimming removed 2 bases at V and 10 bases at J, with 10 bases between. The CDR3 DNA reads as TGTGCCAGCAGCTTATCTATAGCCGAGCAGTTCTTC. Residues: CASSLSIAEQFF.

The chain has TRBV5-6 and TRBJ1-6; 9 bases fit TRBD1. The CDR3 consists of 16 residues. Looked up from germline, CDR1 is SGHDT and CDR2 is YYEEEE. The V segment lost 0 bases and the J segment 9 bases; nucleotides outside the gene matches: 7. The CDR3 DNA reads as TGTGCCAGCAGCTTGGCGGCCGGGACAGGGCCTTCACCCCTCCACTTT. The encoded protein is CASSLAAGTGPSPLHF.

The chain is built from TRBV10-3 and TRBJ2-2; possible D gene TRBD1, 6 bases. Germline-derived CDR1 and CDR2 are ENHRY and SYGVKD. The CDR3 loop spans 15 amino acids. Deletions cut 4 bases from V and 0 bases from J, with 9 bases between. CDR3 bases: TGTGCCATCAGTGGTCCAGGGGCGAACACCGGGGAGCTGTTTTTT. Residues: CAISGPGANTGELFF.

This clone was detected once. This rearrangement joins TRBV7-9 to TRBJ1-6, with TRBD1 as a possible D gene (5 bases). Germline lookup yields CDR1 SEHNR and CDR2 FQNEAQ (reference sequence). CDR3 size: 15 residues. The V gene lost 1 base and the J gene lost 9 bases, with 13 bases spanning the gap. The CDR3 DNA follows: TGTGCCAGCAGCTTAGTGTCGGGGGAAAGTTCACCCCTCCACTTT. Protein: CASSLVSGESSPLHF.

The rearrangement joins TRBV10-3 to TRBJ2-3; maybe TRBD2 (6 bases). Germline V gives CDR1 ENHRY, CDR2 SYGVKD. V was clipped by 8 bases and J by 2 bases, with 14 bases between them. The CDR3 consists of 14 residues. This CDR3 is CAIAGGEPTDTQYF. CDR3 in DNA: TGTGCCATCGCTGGCGGGGAACCCACAGATACGCAGTATTTT.

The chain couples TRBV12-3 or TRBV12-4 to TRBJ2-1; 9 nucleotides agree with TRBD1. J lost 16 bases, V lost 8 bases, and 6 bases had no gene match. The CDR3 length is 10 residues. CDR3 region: CASARDRVFF. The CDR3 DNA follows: TGTGCCAGCGCTCGGGACAGGGTATTCTTC.

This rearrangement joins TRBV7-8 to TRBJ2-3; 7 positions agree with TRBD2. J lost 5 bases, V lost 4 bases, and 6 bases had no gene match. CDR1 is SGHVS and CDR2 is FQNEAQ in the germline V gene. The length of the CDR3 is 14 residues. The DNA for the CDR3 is TGTGCCAGCAGCTCCACCCGGGGGGAAGATACGCAGTATTTT. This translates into CASSSTRGEDTQYF.

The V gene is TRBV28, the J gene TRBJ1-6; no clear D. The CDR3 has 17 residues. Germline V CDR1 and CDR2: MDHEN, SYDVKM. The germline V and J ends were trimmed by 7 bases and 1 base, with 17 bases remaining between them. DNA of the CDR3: TGTGCCAGCACCCCAAGAGGGATGGGTTCCTATAATTCACCCCTCCACTTT. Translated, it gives CASTPRGMGSYNSPLHF.

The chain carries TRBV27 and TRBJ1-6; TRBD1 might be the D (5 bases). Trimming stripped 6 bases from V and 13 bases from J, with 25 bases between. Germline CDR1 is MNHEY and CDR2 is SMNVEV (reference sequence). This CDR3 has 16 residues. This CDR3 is CASRLAPTDRGYPLHF. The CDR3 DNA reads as TGTGCCAGCAGACTAGCCCCGACAGACCGAGGTTATCCCCTCCACTTT.

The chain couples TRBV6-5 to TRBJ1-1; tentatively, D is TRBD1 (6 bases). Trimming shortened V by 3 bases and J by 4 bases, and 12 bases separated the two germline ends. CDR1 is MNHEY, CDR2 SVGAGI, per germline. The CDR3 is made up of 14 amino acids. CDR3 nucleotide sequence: TGTGCCAGCAGTTATGACAGGAAGGCCACTGAAGCTTTCTTT. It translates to CASSYDRKATEAFF.

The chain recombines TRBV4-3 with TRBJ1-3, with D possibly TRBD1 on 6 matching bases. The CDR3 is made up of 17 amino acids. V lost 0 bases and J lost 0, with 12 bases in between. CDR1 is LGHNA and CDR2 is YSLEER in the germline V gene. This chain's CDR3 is CASSQEDRTLSGNTIYF. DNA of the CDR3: TGCGCCAGCAGCCAAGAGGACAGAACCCTCTCTGGAAACACCATATATTTT.

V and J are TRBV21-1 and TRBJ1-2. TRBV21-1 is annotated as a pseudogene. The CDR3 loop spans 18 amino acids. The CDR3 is CASSKNFGSYLRGYGYTF. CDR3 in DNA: TGTGCCAGCAGCAAAAATTTTGGCAGCTATCTACGGGGCTATGGCTACACCTTC.

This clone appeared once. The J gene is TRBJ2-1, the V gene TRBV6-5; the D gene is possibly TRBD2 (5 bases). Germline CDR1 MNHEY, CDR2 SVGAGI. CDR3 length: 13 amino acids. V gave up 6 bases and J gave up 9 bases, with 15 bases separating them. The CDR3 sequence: CASRTGNVGEQFF. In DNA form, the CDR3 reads TGTGCCAGCAGGACGGGGAATGTGGGTGAGCAGTTCTTC.

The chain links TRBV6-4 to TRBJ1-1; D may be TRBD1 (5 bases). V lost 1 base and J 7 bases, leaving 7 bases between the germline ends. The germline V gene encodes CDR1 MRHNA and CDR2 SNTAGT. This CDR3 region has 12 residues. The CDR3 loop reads CASSDWQGEAFF. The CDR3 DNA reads TGTGCCAGCAGTGACTGGCAGGGTGAAGCTTTCTTT.